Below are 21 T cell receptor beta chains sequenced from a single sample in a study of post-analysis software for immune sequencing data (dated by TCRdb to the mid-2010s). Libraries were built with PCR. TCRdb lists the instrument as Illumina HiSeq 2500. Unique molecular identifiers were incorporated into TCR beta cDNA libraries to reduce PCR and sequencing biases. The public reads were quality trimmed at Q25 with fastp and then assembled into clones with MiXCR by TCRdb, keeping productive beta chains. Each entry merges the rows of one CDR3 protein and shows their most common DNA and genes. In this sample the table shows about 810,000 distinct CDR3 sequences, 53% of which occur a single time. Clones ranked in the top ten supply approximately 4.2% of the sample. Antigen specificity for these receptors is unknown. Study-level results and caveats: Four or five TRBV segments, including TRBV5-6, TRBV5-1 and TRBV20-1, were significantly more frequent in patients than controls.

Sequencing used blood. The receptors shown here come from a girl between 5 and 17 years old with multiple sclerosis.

This chain's CDR3 is CASRISDQPQHF. The CDR3 nucleotides are TGTGCCAGCAGGATAAGCGATCAGCCCCAGCATTTT. This rearrangement joins TRBV12-3 or TRBV12-4 to TRBJ1-5; D is uncertain. Deletions cut 6 bases from V and 5 bases from J, with 8 bases between. This CDR3 has 12 amino acids.

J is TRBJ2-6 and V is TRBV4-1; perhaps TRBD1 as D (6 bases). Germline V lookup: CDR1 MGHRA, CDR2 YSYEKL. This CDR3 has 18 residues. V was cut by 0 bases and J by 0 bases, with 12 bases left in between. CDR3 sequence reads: CASSQDGGQVSGANVLTF. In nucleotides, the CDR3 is TGCGCCAGCAGCCAAGATGGGGGCCAGGTCTCTGGGGCCAACGTCCTGACTTTC.

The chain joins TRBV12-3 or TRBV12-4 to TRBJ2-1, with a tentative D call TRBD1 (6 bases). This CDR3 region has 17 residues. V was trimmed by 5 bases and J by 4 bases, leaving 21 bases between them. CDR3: CASSQARRIGGYNEQFF. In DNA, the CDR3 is TGTGCCAGCAGTCAGGCCCGGAGGATAGGGGGATACAATGAGCAGTTCTTC.

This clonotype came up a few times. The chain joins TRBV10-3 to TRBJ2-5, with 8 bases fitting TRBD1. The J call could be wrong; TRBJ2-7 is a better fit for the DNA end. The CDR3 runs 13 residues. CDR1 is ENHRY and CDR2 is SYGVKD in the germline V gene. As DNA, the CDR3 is TGTGCCATCAGTCCGGGACAGGACAACGAGCAGTACTTC. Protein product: CAISPGQDNEQYF.

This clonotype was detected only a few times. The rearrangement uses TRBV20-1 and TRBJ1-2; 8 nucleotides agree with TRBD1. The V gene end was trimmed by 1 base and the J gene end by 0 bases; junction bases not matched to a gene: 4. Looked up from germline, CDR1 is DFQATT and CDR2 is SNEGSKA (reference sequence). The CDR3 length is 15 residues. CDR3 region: CSARGIQGANYGYTF. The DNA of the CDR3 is TGCAGTGCTAGAGGGATACAGGGGGCTAACTATGGCTACACCTTC.

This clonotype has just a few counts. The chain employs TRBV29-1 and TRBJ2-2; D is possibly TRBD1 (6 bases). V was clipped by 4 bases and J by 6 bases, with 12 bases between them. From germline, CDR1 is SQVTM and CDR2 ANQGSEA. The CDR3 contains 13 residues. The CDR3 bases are TGCAGCGTTGCCACAGGGCTCCCCGGGGAGCTGTTTTTT. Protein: CSVATGLPGELFF.

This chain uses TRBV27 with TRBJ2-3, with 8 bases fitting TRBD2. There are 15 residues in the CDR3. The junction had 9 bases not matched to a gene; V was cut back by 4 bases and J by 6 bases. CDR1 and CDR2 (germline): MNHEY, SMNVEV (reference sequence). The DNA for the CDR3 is TGTGCCAGCAGTTCCGCTAGCGGGTGGATGGATACGCAGTATTTT. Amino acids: CASSSASGWMDTQYF.

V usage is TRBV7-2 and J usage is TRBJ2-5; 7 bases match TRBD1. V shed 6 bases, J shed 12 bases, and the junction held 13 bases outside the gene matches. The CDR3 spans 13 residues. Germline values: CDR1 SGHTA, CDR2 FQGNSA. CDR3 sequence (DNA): TGTGCCAGCAGTCAATGGGGACAGATGTCGAAGTACTTC. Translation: CASSQWGQMSKYF.

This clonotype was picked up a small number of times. CDR3 nucleotide sequence: TGCAGCGCGGGGACAGGGGTTACCTACGAGCAGTACTTC. Translating it yields CSAGTGVTYEQYF. This chain uses TRBV29-1 with TRBJ2-5; 10 nucleotides agree with TRBD1. The DNA end is a closer match to TRBJ2-7, so the J assignment may be wrong. The CDR3 is 13 amino acids. CDR1 and CDR2 from the germline V gene are SQVTM and ANQGSEA.

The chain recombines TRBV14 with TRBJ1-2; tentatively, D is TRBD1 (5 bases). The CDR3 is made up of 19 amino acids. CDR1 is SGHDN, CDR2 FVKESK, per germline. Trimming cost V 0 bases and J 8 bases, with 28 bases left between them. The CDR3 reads CASSQEFYRDLDSPQGYTF. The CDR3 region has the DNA TGTGCCAGCAGCCAAGAGTTCTACCGGGACCTCGACTCGCCCCAAGGCTACACCTTC.

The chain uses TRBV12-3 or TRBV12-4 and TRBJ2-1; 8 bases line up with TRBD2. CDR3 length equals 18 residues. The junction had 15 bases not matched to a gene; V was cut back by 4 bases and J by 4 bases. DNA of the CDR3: TGTGCCAGCAGTTCGCGCAGTACAGCGGGAGCCGTATACAATGAGCAGTTCTTC. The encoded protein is CASSSRSTAGAVYNEQFF.

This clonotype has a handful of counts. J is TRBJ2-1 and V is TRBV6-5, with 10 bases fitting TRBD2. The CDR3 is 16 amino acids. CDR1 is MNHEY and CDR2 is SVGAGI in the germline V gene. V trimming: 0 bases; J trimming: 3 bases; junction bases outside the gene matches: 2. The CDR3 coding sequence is TGTGCCAGCAGTTACTCGCTAGCGGGAGTCTACAATGAGCAGTTCTTC. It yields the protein CASSYSLAGVYNEQFF.

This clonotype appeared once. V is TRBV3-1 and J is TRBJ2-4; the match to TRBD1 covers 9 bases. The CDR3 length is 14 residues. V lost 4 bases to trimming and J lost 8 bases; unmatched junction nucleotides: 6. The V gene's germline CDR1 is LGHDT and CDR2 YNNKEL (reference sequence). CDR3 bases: TGTGCCAGCAGCCGGACAGGGGAAGTGGACATTCAGTACTTC. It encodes CASSRTGEVDIQYF. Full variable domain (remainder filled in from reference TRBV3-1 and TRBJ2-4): DTAVSQTPKYLVTQMGNDKSIKCEQNLGHDTMYWYKQDSKKFLKIMFSYNNKELIINETVPNRFSPKSPDKAHLNLHINSLELGDSAVYFCASSRTGEVDIQYFGAGTRLSVL.

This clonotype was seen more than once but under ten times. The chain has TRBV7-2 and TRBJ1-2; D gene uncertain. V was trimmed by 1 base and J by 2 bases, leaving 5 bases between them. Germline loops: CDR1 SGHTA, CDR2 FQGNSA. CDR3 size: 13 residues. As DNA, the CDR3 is TGTGCCAGCAGCTTAGTTGTGAACTATGGCTACACCTTC. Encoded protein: CASSLVVNYGYTF.

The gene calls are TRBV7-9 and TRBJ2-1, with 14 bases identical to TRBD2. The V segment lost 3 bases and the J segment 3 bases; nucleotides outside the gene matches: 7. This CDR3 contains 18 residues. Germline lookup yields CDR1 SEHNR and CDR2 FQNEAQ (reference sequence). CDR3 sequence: CASSFGTSGSIIYNEQFF. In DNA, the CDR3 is TGTGCCAGCAGCTTCGGGACTAGCGGGAGCATCATCTACAATGAGCAGTTCTTC.

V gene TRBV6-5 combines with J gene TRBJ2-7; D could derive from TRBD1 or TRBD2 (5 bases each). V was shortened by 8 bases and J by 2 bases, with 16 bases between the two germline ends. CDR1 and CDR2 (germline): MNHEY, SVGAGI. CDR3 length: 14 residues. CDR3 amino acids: CASASSGTAYEQYF. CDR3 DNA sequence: TGTGCCAGCGCGTCGTCCGGGACCGCCTACGAGCAGTACTTC.

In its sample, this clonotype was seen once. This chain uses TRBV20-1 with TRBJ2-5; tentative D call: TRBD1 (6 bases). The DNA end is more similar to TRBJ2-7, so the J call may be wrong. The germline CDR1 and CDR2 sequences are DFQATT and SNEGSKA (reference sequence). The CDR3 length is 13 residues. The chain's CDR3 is CSAYRDTSYEQYF. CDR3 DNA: TGCAGTGCTTACCGGGACACCTCATACGAGCAGTACTTC.

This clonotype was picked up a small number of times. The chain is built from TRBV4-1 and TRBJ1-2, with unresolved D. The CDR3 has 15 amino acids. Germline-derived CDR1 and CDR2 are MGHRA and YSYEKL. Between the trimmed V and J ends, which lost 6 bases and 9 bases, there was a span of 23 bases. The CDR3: CASRPSQGRSYRYTF. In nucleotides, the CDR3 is TGCGCCAGCAGACCCTCCCAAGGGCGATCGTATCGCTACACCTTC.

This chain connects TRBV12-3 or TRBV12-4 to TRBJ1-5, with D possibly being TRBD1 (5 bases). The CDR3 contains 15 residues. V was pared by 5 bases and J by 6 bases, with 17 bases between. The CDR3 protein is CASSPQAQGGQPQHF. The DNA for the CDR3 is TGTGCCAGCAGTCCCCAGGCCCAGGGCGGTCAGCCCCAGCATTTT.

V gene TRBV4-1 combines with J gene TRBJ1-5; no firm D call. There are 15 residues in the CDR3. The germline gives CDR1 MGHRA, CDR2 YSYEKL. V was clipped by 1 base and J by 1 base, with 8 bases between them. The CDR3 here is CASSQGVYSNQPQHF. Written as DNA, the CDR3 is TGCGCCAGCAGCCAAGGGGTATACAGCAATCAGCCCCAGCATTTT.

In DNA, the CDR3 is TGTGCCACCAGCAGTCGACCATTTAGAGCGGGCAACTCCTACGAGCAGTACTTC. Protein product: CATSSRPFRAGNSYEQYF. V is TRBV15 and J is TRBJ2-7; D may be TRBD2 (6 bases). Trimming cost V 3 bases and J 0 bases, with 21 bases left between them. CDR1 and CDR2 from the germline V gene are LNHNV and YYDKDF (reference sequence). The CDR3 runs to 18 residues.